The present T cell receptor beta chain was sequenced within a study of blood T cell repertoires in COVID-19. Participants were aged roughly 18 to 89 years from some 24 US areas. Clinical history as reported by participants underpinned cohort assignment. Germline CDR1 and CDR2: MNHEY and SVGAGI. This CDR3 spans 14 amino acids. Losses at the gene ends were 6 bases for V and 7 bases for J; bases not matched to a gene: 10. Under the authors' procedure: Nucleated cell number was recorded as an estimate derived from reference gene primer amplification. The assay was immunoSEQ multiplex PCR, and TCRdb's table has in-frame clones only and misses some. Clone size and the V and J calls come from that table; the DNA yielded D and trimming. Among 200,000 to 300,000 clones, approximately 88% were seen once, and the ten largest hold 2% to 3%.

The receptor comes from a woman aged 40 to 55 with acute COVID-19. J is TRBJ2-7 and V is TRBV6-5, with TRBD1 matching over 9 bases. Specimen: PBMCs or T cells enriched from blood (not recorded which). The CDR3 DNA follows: TGTGCCAGCAGCTACAGGGGGCCAACTGGGGAGCAGTACTTC. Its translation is CASSYRGPTGEQYF.